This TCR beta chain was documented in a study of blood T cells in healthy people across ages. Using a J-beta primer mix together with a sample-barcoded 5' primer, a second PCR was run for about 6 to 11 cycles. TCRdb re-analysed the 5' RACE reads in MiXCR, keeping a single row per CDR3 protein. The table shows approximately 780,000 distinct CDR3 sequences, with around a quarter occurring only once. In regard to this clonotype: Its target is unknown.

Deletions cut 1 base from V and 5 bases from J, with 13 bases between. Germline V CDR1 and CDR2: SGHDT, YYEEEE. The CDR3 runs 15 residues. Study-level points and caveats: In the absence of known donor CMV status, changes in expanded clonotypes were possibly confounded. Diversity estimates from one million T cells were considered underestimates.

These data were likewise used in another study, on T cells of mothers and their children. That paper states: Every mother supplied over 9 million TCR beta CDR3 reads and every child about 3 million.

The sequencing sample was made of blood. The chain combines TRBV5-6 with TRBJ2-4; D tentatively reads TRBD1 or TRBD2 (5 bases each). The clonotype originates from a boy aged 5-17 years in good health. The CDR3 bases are TGTGCCAGCAGCTTGAATTGGCAGGGAGAAAACATTCAGTACTTC. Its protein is CASSLNWQGENIQYF.